What follows are 15 T cell receptor beta chains derived from one specimen sequenced in a study of OX40 agonist ivuxolimab in advanced cancers. Repertoires were generated with immunoSEQ multiplex PCR, while TCRdb's copy carries only in-frame clones and drops some. The sample lists about 49,000 clones, around nine tenths occurring once. Sequencing was performed on CD4+ or CD8+ T cells sorted from blood, taken in a trial of the OX40 agonist ivuxolimab. Every receptor here comes from an adult with an advanced solid tumor such as melanoma, head and neck, liver or kidney cancer.

This clone was recorded only once. This rearrangement joins TRBV5-8 to TRBJ1-5; D unresolved. The CDR3 contains 13 residues. Germline assignment: CDR1 SGHTS and CDR2 YDEGEE. Trimming took 6 bases from V and 1 from J, leaving 8 bases between them. The CDR3 reads CASKVWSNQPQHF. The CDR3 DNA follows: TGTGCCAGCAAAGTTTGGAGCAATCAGCCCCAGCATTTT.

This clone showed up just once. V gene TRBV28 combines with J gene TRBJ1-4, with a weak D call TRBD1 (5 bases). The CDR3 consists of 17 residues. The germline V gene has CDR1 MDHEN and CDR2 SYDVKM. V was trimmed by 5 bases and J by 0 bases, leaving 16 bases between them. DNA of the CDR3: TGTGCCAGCAGTCCACCACAGGTGATAGCAACTAATGAAAAACTGTTTTTT. Encoded protein: CASSPPQVIATNEKLFF.

The chain links TRBV6-5 to TRBJ1-1; D might be TRBD1 (5 bases). This CDR3 contains 14 residues. Trimming took 7 bases from V and 1 from J, leaving 13 bases between them. Germline CDR1 MNHEY, CDR2 SVGAGI. The CDR3 nucleotides read TGTGCCAGCACTATCAGGGTGGAGAACACTGAAGCTTTCTTT. It translates to CASTIRVENTEAFF.

The J gene is TRBJ2-5, the V gene TRBV19; no clear D gene. CDR1 LNHDA and CDR2 SQIVND come from the germline V gene (reference sequence). This CDR3 region has 14 residues. V was pared by 1 base and J by 0 bases, with 6 bases between. The CDR3 here is CASSIVPDQETQYF. The CDR3 bases are TGTGCCAGTAGTATAGTCCCAGACCAAGAGACCCAGTACTTC.

The chain has TRBV5-1 and TRBJ2-7; the D gene is possibly TRBD1 (6 bases). V dropped 4 bases and J dropped 3 bases, with 14 bases sitting between them. This CDR3 is built from 14 residues. CDR1 and CDR2 (germline): SGHRS, YFSETQ. CDR3 DNA: TGCGCCAGCAGCAGAACAGGGCCACGCTACGAGCAGTACTTC. Amino acid sequence: CASSRTGPRYEQYF.

The chain couples TRBV20-1 to TRBJ2-7; no firm D call. Per germline, CDR1 DFQATT and CDR2 SNEGSKA (reference sequence). The CDR3 is 11 residues long. The ends were cut back, 7 bases at V and 7 bases at J, with 14 bases in the middle. CDR3 coding DNA: TGCAGTGTCATACCTGGGTTGGAGCAGTACTTC. Translated: CSVIPGLEQYF.

This clone has a handful of counts. This sequence joins TRBV10-3 and TRBJ1-5, with D possibly TRBD1 on 5 matching bases. The germline V and J ends were trimmed by 0 bases and 7 bases, with 16 bases remaining between them. The CDR3 consists of 16 residues. Germline V lookup: CDR1 ENHRY, CDR2 SYGVKD. CDR3 in amino acids: CAISESGMQGGQPQHF. The DNA of the CDR3 is TGTGCCATCAGTGAGTCTGGTATGCAGGGAGGACAGCCCCAGCATTTT.

The chain recombines TRBV7-2 with TRBJ2-7; 8 bases are a match to TRBD1. V lost 5 bases, J lost 5 bases, and 5 bases stayed unmatched. CDR3 length equals 13 residues. Germline CDR1 reads SGHTA; CDR2 reads FQGNSA. The CDR3 spells CASSPGQGNEQYF. The CDR3 region has the DNA TGTGCCAGCAGCCCCGGACAGGGAAACGAGCAGTACTTC.

This chain connects TRBV5-1 to TRBJ2-2; TRBD1 agrees at 8 bases. The CDR3 is 15 amino acids. Germline values: CDR1 SGHRS, CDR2 YFSETQ. Losses at the gene ends were 2 bases for V and 5 bases for J; bases not matched to a gene: 5. In nucleotides, the CDR3 is TGCGCCAGCAGCTTTGGACAGGGTGCAACCGGGGAGCTGTTTTTT. Translation gives CASSFGQGATGELFF.

The chain is built from TRBV30 and TRBJ2-7, with 7 bases aligning to TRBD2. The length of the CDR3 is 16 residues. Germline V gene lookup returns CDR1 GTSNPN and CDR2 SVGIG (reference sequence). The V and J ends lost 1 base and 3 bases, in that order; junction bases with no gene match: 12. CDR3 coding DNA: TGTGCCTGGAGTGGTGCGGGGGACTACTTGTTCTACGAGCAGTACTTC. This translates into CAWSGAGDYLFYEQYF.

This clone appeared once. J is TRBJ2-1 and V is TRBV7-2, with D perhaps TRBD1 (6 bases). The V and J ends lost 5 bases and 5 bases respectively, with 16 bases between them. CDR3 length: 15 amino acids. CDR1 and CDR2 from the germline V gene are SGHTA and FQGNSA. CDR3 nucleotide sequence: TGTGCCAGCAGCCCCCGAAACAGGGAGAACAATGAGCAGTTCTTC. It translates to CASSPRNRENNEQFF.

The chain uses TRBV7-2 and TRBJ2-7; possibly TRBD2 for D (6 bases). V lost 5 bases to trimming and J lost 5 bases, with 19 bases between them. Germline lookup yields CDR1 SGHTA and CDR2 FQGNSA. The CDR3 totals 15 residues. The chain's CDR3 is CASSGGWAGSHEQYF. The CDR3 DNA reads TGTGCCAGCAGCGGAGGGTGGGCAGGGAGTCACGAGCAGTACTTC.

CDR3 loop: CASRPLGTGGFHEQYF. The CDR3, as DNA: TGTGCCAGCAGACCCCTAGGGACAGGGGGTTTCCACGAGCAGTACTTC. V is TRBV27 and J is TRBJ2-7; 11 bases map to TRBD1. V lost 6 bases, J lost 5 bases, and 12 bases stayed unmatched. Germline CDR1 MNHEY, CDR2 SMNVEV (reference sequence). This CDR3 is 16 amino acids long.

This chain links TRBV5-1 with TRBJ2-7; 9 bases match TRBD1. CDR1 is SGHRS and CDR2 is YFSETQ in the germline V gene. Trimming took 2 bases from V and 4 from J; bases not matched to a gene: 10. CDR3 length: 16 residues. The CDR3 spells CASSFSPPGQGYEQYF. The CDR3 DNA follows: TGCGCCAGCAGCTTCTCCCCACCGGGACAGGGTTACGAGCAGTACTTC. Variable domain in full (rest from reference TRBV5-1 and TRBJ2-7): KAGVTQTPRYLIKTRGQQVTLSCSPISGHRSVSWYQQTPGQGLQFLFEYFSETQRNKGNFPGRFSGRQFSNSRSEMNVSTLELGDSALYLCASSFSPPGQGYEQYFGPGTRLTVT.

This rearrangement joins TRBV5-6 to TRBJ1-3; weak D call: TRBD1 (5 bases). CDR3 length equals 15 residues. The germline gives CDR1 SGHDT, CDR2 YYEEEE. V lost 4 bases and J lost 2, with 13 bases in between. This chain's CDR3 is CASSAPGGAGNTIYF. CDR3 nucleotides: TGTGCCAGCAGCGCTCCGGGGGGTGCTGGAAACACCATATATTTT.